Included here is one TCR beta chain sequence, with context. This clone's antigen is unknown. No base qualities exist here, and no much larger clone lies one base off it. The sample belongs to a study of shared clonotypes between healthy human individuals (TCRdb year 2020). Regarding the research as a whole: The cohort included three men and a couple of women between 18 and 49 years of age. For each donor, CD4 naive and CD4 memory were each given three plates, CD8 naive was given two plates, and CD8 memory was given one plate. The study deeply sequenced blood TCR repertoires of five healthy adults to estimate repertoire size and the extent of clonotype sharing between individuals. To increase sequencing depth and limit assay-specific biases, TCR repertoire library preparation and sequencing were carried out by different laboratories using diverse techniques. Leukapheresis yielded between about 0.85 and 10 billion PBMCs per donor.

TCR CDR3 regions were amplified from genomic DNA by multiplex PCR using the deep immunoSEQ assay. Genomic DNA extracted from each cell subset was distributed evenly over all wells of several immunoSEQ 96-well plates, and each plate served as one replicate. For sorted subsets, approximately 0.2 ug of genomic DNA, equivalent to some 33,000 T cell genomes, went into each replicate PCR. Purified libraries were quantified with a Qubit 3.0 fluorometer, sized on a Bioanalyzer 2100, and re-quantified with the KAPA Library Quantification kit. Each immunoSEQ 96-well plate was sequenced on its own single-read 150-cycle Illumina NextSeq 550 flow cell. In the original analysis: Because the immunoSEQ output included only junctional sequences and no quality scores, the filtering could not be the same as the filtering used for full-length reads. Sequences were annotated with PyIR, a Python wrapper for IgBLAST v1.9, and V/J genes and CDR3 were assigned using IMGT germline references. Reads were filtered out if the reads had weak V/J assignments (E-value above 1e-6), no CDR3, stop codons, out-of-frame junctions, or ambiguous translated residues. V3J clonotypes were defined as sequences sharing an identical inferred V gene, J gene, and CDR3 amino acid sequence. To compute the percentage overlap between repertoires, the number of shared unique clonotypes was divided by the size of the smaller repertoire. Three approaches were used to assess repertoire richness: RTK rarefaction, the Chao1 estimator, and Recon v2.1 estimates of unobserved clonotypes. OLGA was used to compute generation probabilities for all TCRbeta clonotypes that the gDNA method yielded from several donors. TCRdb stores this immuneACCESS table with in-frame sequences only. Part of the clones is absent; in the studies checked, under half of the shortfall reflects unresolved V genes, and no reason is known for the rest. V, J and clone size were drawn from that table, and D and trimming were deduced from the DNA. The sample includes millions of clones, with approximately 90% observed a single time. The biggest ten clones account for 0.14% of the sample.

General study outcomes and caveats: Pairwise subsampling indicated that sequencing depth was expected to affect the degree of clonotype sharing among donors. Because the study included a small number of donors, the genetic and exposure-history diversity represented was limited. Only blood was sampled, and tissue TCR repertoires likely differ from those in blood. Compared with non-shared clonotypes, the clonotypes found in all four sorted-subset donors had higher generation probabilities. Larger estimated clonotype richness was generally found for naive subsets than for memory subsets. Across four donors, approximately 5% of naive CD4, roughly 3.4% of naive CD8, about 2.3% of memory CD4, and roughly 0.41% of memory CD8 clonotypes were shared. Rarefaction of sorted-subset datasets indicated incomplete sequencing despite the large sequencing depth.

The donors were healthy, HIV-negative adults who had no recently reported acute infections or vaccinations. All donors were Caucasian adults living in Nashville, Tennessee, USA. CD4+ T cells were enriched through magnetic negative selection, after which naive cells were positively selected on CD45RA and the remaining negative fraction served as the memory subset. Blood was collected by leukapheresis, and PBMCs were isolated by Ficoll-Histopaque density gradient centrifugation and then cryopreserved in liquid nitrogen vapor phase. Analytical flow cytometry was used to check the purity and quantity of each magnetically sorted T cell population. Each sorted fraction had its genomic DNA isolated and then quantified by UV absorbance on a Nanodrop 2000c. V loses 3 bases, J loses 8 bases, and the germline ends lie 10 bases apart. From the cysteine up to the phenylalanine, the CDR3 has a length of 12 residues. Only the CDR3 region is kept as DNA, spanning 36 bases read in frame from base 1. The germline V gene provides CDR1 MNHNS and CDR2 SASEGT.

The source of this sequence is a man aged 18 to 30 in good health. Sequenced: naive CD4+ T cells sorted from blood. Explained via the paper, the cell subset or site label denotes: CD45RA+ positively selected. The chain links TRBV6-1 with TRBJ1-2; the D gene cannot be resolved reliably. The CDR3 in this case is CASSDWGTGYTF. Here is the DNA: TGTGCCAGCAGTGATTGGGGTACGGGCTACACCTTC.